These 25 T cell receptor beta chains came from one sample sequenced in a study of response to subunit inactivated influenza vaccine. TCRdb fed the RT-PCR reads into MiXCR, producing one record per CDR3 protein. The top ten clones hold 10% to 13% of a sample with 550,000 to 600,000 distinct CDR3 sequences, roughly 12% of them seen once. Sequences were derived from PBMCs from blood, sampled on the day of vaccination. The receptors here all came from a man aged 50 to 60 who received an inactivated influenza vaccine.

This clonotype was observed a few times. The chain joins TRBV7-2 to TRBJ2-2; a possible D gene is TRBD2 (7 bases). Germline assignment: CDR1 SGHTA and CDR2 FQGNSA. V was clipped by 5 bases and J by 4 bases, with 17 bases between them. The CDR3 extends over 16 amino acids. The CDR3 bases are TGTGCCAGCAGCACTAGGGGGGGCATGGGCACCGGGGAGCTGTTTTTT. Amino acids: CASSTRGGMGTGELFF.

This chain links TRBV5-1 with TRBJ2-4; 8 nucleotides match TRBD1. The CDR3 length is 13 residues. J gave up 6 bases and V 6 bases, and 5 bases lay outside the gene matches. Looked up from germline, CDR1 is SGHRS and CDR2 is YFSETQ. CDR3 DNA sequence: TGCGCCAGCAACCCCGGACAGGGAAACATTCAGTACTTC. As protein: CASNPGQGNIQYF.

This clonotype occurred a few times. The CDR3, as DNA: TGCAGTGCTAGTCCCGGGACCCAATCGGGGAAGACCCAGTACTTC. It encodes CSASPGTQSGKTQYF. The rearrangement joins TRBV20-1 to TRBJ2-5; D tentatively reads TRBD1 or TRBD2 (5 bases each). This CDR3 has 15 residues. Germline assignment: CDR1 DFQATT and CDR2 SNEGSKA (reference sequence). V was trimmed by 3 bases and J by 6 bases, leaving 20 bases between them.

A remark on this clonotype: A read error may account for a junction end that differs from germline. The J gene is TRBJ2-1, the V gene TRBV28, with D possibly TRBD2 on 5 matching bases. The CDR3 covers 14 residues. Germline lookup yields CDR1 MDHEN and CDR2 SYDVKM. CDR3 sequence (DNA): TGTGCCAGCAGTCGAACGGAGGATTACATTGAGCAGTTCTTC. This gives the protein CASSRTEDYIEQFF.

This clonotype turned up a few times. CDR3 region: CATSRGGSGRARGFF. CDR3 bases: TGTGCCACCAGCAGAGGGGGTAGCGGGAGGGCCCGGGGGTTCTTC. The chain recombines TRBV15 with TRBJ2-1, with 11 bases fitting TRBD2. The CDR3 spans 15 residues. J gave up 15 bases and V 1 base, and 11 bases lay outside the gene matches. Germline loops: CDR1 LNHNV, CDR2 YYDKDF (reference sequence).

This clonotype has at least ten counts. The CDR3 loop reads CASSDNKQGLAGANVLTF. CDR3 in DNA: TGCGCCAGCAGCGATAACAAACAGGGTCTGGCTGGGGCCAACGTCCTGACTTTC. The rearrangement uses TRBV5-1 and TRBJ2-6; possible D gene TRBD1, 6 bases. Germline V gives CDR1 SGHRS, CDR2 YFSETQ. Trimming removed 4 bases at V and 2 bases at J, with 19 bases between. The CDR3 covers 18 residues.

Ten or more counts support this clonotype. The chain couples TRBV2 to TRBJ2-2; unclear D gene. There are 15 residues in the CDR3. V was clipped by 6 bases and J by 5 bases, with 16 bases between them. Germline V gives CDR1 SNHLY, CDR2 FYNNEI. The chain's CDR3 is CASSLGPSQTGELFF. CDR3 nucleotides: TGTGCCAGCAGCCTTGGGCCCAGCCAAACCGGGGAGCTGTTTTTT.

The chain links TRBV9 to TRBJ2-5; D remains ambiguous. This CDR3 comprises 13 residues. The V gene lost 0 bases and the J gene lost 5 bases, with 8 bases spanning the gap. CDR1 and CDR2 from the germline V gene are SGDLS and YYNGEE. In DNA form, the CDR3 reads TGTGCCAGCAGCGTAGAGGTTGGGGAGACCCAGTACTTC. It is translated as CASSVEVGETQYF.

The rearrangement uses TRBV12-3 or TRBV12-4 and TRBJ2-3, with D possibly matching TRBD1 (5 bases). V gave up 6 bases and J gave up 9 bases, with 16 bases separating them. The CDR3 sequence is 13 residues long. The CDR3 sequence: CASSPRVGVTQYF. CDR3 nucleotide sequence: TGTGCCAGCAGCCCTCGGGTAGGGGTCACGCAGTATTTT.

This clonotype was found a few times. CDR3 protein: CASSPRTRLLAENSYNEQFF. CDR3 DNA: TGTGCCAGCAGCCCTAGGACCCGTCTGCTAGCGGAGAACTCCTACAATGAGCAGTTCTTC. V usage is TRBV7-8 and J usage is TRBJ2-1; 7 bases align to TRBD2. After removal of 5 bases from V and 0 bases from J, the junction contained 19 bases not matched to a gene. The CDR3 consists of 20 residues. Germline CDR1 reads SGHVS; CDR2 reads FQNEAQ.

This clonotype appeared many times. CDR3 DNA sequence: TGTGCCAGCAGCCGTCTAGGATCAAACACCGGGGAGCTGTTTTTT. This translates into CASSRLGSNTGELFF. J is TRBJ2-2 and V is TRBV14; D remains unclear. V lost 4 bases and J lost 2, with 11 bases in between. Germline values: CDR1 SGHDN, CDR2 FVKESK. This CDR3 is built from 15 residues.

The V gene is TRBV20-1, the J gene TRBJ2-1, with D perhaps given as TRBD1 or TRBD2 (6 bases each). CDR1 is DFQATT, CDR2 SNEGSKA, per germline (reference sequence). The CDR3 is 14 amino acids. Trimming pared 4 bases from V and 6 bases from J, leaving 16 bases between. CDR3 bases: TGCAGTGCTAAACCCAGGGGACTTCTCAATGAGCAGTTCTTC. This gives the protein CSAKPRGLLNEQFF.

This clonotype was recorded many times. The chain recombines TRBV6-5 with TRBJ2-3; 12 nucleotides match TRBD2. Germline V gives CDR1 MNHEY, CDR2 SVGAGI. CDR3 length: 17 amino acids. V lost 0 bases and J lost 3; bases outside the gene matches: 4. The CDR3 DNA sequence: TGTGCCAGCAGTTACTCGACTAGCGGGAGTCGGACAGATACGCAGTATTTT. Its translation: CASSYSTSGSRTDTQYF.

V gene TRBV29-1 combines with J gene TRBJ2-7; possibly TRBD1 for D (6 bases). V was clipped by 4 bases and J by 0 bases, with 19 bases between them. CDR1 and CDR2 (germline): SQVTM, ANQGSEA. The CDR3 has 16 amino acids. The CDR3 nucleotides read TGCAGCGTTGGTGAATCTACAGGGTCAAGCTCCTACGAGCAGTACTTC. It specifies CSVGESTGSSSYEQYF.

The CDR3 nucleotides are TGTGCCATCAGTGAGTCGAGGCGGGAGGTATACAATGAGCAGTTCTTC. This codes for CAISESRREVYNEQFF. The rearrangement uses TRBV10-3 and TRBJ2-1; 8 bases map to TRBD2. V shed 0 bases and J 4 bases; nucleotides not matched to a gene: 5. The CDR3 has 16 amino acids. The germline V gene has CDR1 ENHRY and CDR2 SYGVKD.

The chain carries TRBV3-1 and TRBJ2-7; D may be TRBD1 (6 bases). The V gene's germline CDR1 is LGHDT and CDR2 YNNKEL (reference sequence). V lost 4 bases to trimming and J lost 2 bases, with 12 bases between them. There are 14 residues in the CDR3. For the CDR3, the DNA is TGTGCCAGCAGCCTCAGACAGGCCGCCTACGAGCAGTACTTC. Its protein is CASSLRQAAYEQYF.

This clonotype was observed a handful of times. V and J are TRBV7-9 and TRBJ1-6; D perhaps matches TRBD1 (5 bases). V dropped 1 base and J dropped 2 bases, with 9 bases sitting between them. The length of the CDR3 is 16 residues. The germline V gene encodes CDR1 SEHNR and CDR2 FQNEAQ (reference sequence). Written as DNA, the CDR3 is TGTGCCAGCAGCTTAGTTCCGGGGGCCTATAATTCACCCCTCCACTTT. Translation gives CASSLVPGAYNSPLHF.

This clonotype was seen at least ten times. This sequence joins TRBV6-5 and TRBJ1-3, with D hard to call. V gave up 0 bases and J gave up 4 bases, with 10 bases separating them. Germline assignment: CDR1 MNHEY and CDR2 SVGAGI. The CDR3 runs 15 residues. CDR3 amino acids: CASSYSMGLGNTIYF. CDR3 coding DNA: TGTGCCAGCAGTTACTCGATGGGGTTGGGAAACACCATATATTTT.

This sequence joins TRBV7-9 and TRBJ2-1; unclear D gene. The CDR3 totals 11 residues. Germline V lookup: CDR1 SEHNR, CDR2 FQNEAQ (reference sequence). The V gene lost 5 bases and the J gene lost 9 bases, with 8 bases spanning the gap. CDR3 loop: CASSHGPEQFF. The CDR3 DNA reads as TGTGCCAGCAGCCACGGTCCTGAGCAGTTCTTC.

V is TRBV29-1 and J is TRBJ2-5; D is uncertain. V dropped 4 bases and J dropped 0 bases, with 9 bases sitting between them. Germline V gene sequence: CDR1 SQVTM, CDR2 ANQGSEA. There are 13 residues in the CDR3. CDR3 in amino acids: CSVVSTHQETQYF. The CDR3 DNA is TGCAGCGTTGTCTCCACTCACCAAGAGACCCAGTACTTC.

Only a few counts were recorded for this clonotype. CDR3: CAIAGQGREKLFF. The CDR3 DNA sequence: TGTGCCATCGCAGGACAGGGACGTGAAAAACTGTTTTTT. The chain has TRBV10-3 and TRBJ1-4; TRBD1 matches 8 bases. CDR3 length equals 13 residues. V dropped 8 bases and J dropped 7; count of bases not matched to a gene: 6. Germline CDR1 is ENHRY and CDR2 is SYGVKD.

There are a few counts of this clonotype. V gene TRBV20-1 combines with J gene TRBJ2-3; TRBD2 aligns across 9 bases. J was trimmed by 6 bases and V by 0 bases; bases with no gene match: 7. CDR3 length: 15 amino acids. Germline V gives CDR1 DFQATT, CDR2 SNEGSKA (reference sequence). CDR3 coding DNA: TGCAGTGCTAGAGATGAATGGCTAGCGGGGGATACGCAGTATTTT. It codes for CSARDEWLAGDTQYF.

The chain recombines TRBV20-1 with TRBJ2-3; weak D call: TRBD1 (6 bases). Germline-derived CDR1 and CDR2 are DFQATT and SNEGSKA (reference sequence). Deletions cut 4 bases from V and 0 bases from J, with 11 bases between. This CDR3 has 14 amino acids. The CDR3 protein is CSANQGTSTDTQYF. CDR3 DNA: TGCAGTGCTAACCAGGGGACAAGCACAGATACGCAGTATTTT.

The sample holds many counts of this clonotype. The chain carries TRBV12-3 or TRBV12-4 and TRBJ2-3; D assignment may be TRBD1 or TRBD2 (5 bases each). The V gene lost 3 bases and the J gene lost 0 bases, with 19 bases spanning the gap. This CDR3 is 18 amino acids long. The CDR3 here is CASSFRGRTRSSTDTQYF. CDR3 nucleotides: TGTGCCAGCAGTTTTCGGGGCCGAACAAGATCTAGCACAGATACGCAGTATTTT.

This chain connects TRBV4-1 to TRBJ2-1, with 8 bases lining up with TRBD2. Germline V gene sequence: CDR1 MGHRA, CDR2 YSYEKL. The CDR3 runs to 17 residues. J lost 10 bases, V lost 1 base, and 15 bases had no gene match. CDR3 in amino acids: CASSQAPAGAQPREQFF. The CDR3 region has the DNA TGCGCCAGCAGCCAAGCGCCAGCGGGGGCCCAACCAAGGGAGCAGTTCTTC.